This TCR beta chain was documented in a study of glioma-infiltrating T cells. The V gene's germline CDR1 is SQVTM and CDR2 ANQGSEA. Trimming stripped 4 bases from V and 5 bases from J, with 12 bases between. CDR3 length: 13 residues. This clonotype has only a few counts. The iRepertoire nested amplicon-rescue multiplex PCR amplified TCR alpha and beta CDR3s from RNA. Each CDR3 protein gets one entry after TCRdb re-called the multiplex PCR reads with MiXCR. The table has fewer than 90,000 distinct CDR3 sequences, about 23% seen once. Sample: glioma tissue, nonneoplastic brain tissue, or PBMCs (not recorded which). The sequence derives from a human donor with low-grade glioma or glioblastoma, undergoing nonglioma brain surgery, or in good health (not recorded which). The V and J genes are TRBV29-1 and TRBJ2-1; a possible D gene is TRBD1 (6 bases). DNA of the CDR3: TGCAGCGTTGTCGACAGGAAAGACAATGAGCAGTTCTTC. Protein sequence: CSVVDRKDNEQFF.